A single sample gave rise to the 24 T cell receptor beta chains below, sequenced in a study of cytomegalovirus exposure and HLA in healthy donors. Researchers ran the PCR with 60 Vbeta and 13 Jbeta primers. Assay used: immunoSEQ multiplex PCR; TCRdb lists only in-frame clones, some missing. The top ten clones hold around 2.6% of a sample with roughly 150,000 clones, roughly 84% of them seen once. Specimen: PBMCs. These receptors all come from a man aged 30 to 39 in good health and CMV-seropositive.

The genes are TRBV14 and TRBJ2-5, with 7 bases fitting TRBD1. The DNA end is more similar to TRBJ2-7, so the J call may be wrong. The CDR3 is 15 amino acids. The germline V gene encodes CDR1 SGHDN and CDR2 FVKESK. The CDR3 loop reads CASSQAGGGSSEQYF. The CDR3 DNA reads as TGTGCCAGCAGCCAGGCAGGGGGTGGATCGAGCGAGCAGTACTTC.

The V gene is TRBV19, the J gene TRBJ2-3, with D perhaps matching TRBD2 (6 bases). Germline V gene data show CDR1 as LNHDA and CDR2 as SQIVND (reference sequence). The CDR3 sequence is 16 residues long. V shed 5 bases and J shed 2 bases, with 17 bases lying between them. CDR3 DNA: TGTGCCAGTAGTCCCCGAGGTAGCGGCTTCACAGATACGCAGTATTTT. It specifies CASSPRGSGFTDTQYF.

The chain links TRBV27 to TRBJ2-2; 7 nucleotides agree with TRBD2. J was trimmed by 7 bases and V by 10 bases; bases with no gene match: 6. Germline CDR1 MNHEY, CDR2 SMNVEV (reference sequence). The CDR3 contains 12 residues. The CDR3 loop reads CATRAGLGELFF. The CDR3, as DNA: TGTGCCACCAGAGCGGGACTCGGGGAGCTGTTTTTT.

The DNA for the CDR3 is TGTGCCAGCAGTGGGACCCTAGCGGGTGGTATCTACGAGCAGTACGTC. This sequence encodes CASSGTLAGGIYEQYV. This chain links TRBV6-1 with TRBJ2-7; 8 bases map to TRBD2. Germline V lookup: CDR1 MNHNS, CDR2 SASEGT. CDR3 length: 16 amino acids. After removal of 4 bases from V and 3 bases from J, the junction contained 11 bases not matched to a gene.

V usage is TRBV6-5 and J usage is TRBJ1-1; no clear D. Germline CDR1 and CDR2: MNHEY and SVGAGI. The CDR3 contains 13 residues. V dropped 2 bases and J dropped 7 bases, with 11 bases sitting between them. CDR3 protein: CASSYPGIGEAFF. CDR3 nucleotides: TGTGCCAGCAGTTACCCGGGGATAGGTGAAGCTTTCTTT.

This rearrangement joins TRBV11-3 to TRBJ2-7; 11 bases align to TRBD2. This CDR3 comprises 15 residues. CDR1 and CDR2 (germline): SGHNT, YENEEA. Unmatched junction bases numbered 5, after V lost 0 bases and J lost 7 bases. The CDR3 region is CASSLDPLAGGEQYV. CDR3 coding DNA: TGTGCCAGCAGCTTAGATCCCCTAGCGGGAGGTGAGCAGTACGTC.

This chain joins TRBV4-3 and TRBJ1-4; 7 bases are shared with TRBD1. Germline V gene lookup returns CDR1 LGHNA and CDR2 YSLEER. The trim removed 6 bases at V and 5 bases at J, leaving 9 bases unmatched. The CDR3 has 15 residues. The CDR3 is CASRSRAGGNEKLFF. The CDR3 DNA sequence: TGCGCCAGCAGATCGAGGGCAGGGGGGAATGAAAAACTGTTTTTT.

This clone has just a few counts. DNA of the CDR3: TGTGCCAGCTCACCTTTTTCAGGCCTTGGGAACACTGAAGCTTTCTTT. It yields the protein CASSPFSGLGNTEAFF. This chain uses TRBV18 with TRBJ1-1; D gene ambiguous. This CDR3 contains 16 residues. The ends were cut back, 3 bases at V and 1 base at J, with 15 bases in the middle. The germline V gene has CDR1 KGHSH and CDR2 LQKENI.

V gene TRBV5-1 combines with J gene TRBJ2-1, with 8 nucleotides matching TRBD2. V was clipped by 0 bases and J by 7 bases; unmatched bases: 9. In germline, CDR1 is SGHRS, CDR2 YFSETQ. This CDR3 is built from 16 residues. The CDR3 loop reads CASSLAGTSFGNEQFF. CDR3 DNA sequence: TGCGCCAGCAGCTTGGCCGGGACTAGTTTTGGGAATGAGCAGTTCTTC.

The rearrangement links TRBV6-5 to TRBJ2-7, with 8 bases aligning to TRBD1. Per germline, CDR1 MNHEY and CDR2 SVGAGI. This CDR3 has 15 amino acids. After removal of 2 bases from V and 2 bases from J, the junction contained 5 bases not matched to a gene. CDR3 sequence (DNA): TGTGCCAGCAGTTACGGACAGGGAAGGACCTACGAGCAGTACTTC. Translating it yields CASSYGQGRTYEQYF.

Only a few counts were recorded for this clone. V gene TRBV4-2 combines with J gene TRBJ2-3; 10 bases map to TRBD2. Germline lookup yields CDR1 LGHNA and CDR2 YNFKEQ. Trimming removed 3 bases from V and 6 bases from J; junction bases left unmatched: 0. The CDR3 sequence is 13 residues long. The CDR3 protein is CASSQGLADTQYF. As DNA, the CDR3 is TGTGCCAGCAGCCAGGGACTAGCGGATACGCAGTATTTT.

The chain combines TRBV14 with TRBJ2-1, with D hard to call. Trimming removed 1 base from V and 4 bases from J, with 11 bases in between. The CDR3 sequence is 15 residues long. The germline CDR1 and CDR2 sequences are SGHDN and FVKESK. CDR3 coding DNA: TGTGCCAGCAGCCAAGTCTCGAGCCTTTACAATGAGCAGTTCTTC. As protein: CASSQVSSLYNEQFF.

The chain is built from TRBV5-1 and TRBJ2-3; 7 bases are a match to TRBD1. Looked up from germline, CDR1 is SGHRS and CDR2 is YFSETQ. Germline trimming cut 0 bases from V and 2 bases from J; bases unmatched to any gene: 3. This CDR3 is 15 amino acids long. CDR3 sequence: CASSLGGGITDTQYF. CDR3 nucleotide sequence: TGCGCCAGCAGCTTGGGAGGGGGCATCACAGATACGCAGTATTTT.

This clone was seen a single time. This chain uses TRBV16 with TRBJ2-7; 7 bases agree with TRBD2. With V trimmed by 2 bases and J by 7 bases, 8 bases remained unmatched. The CDR3 length is 14 residues. Germline CDR1 and CDR2: KGHSY and FQNENV. CDR3 DNA sequence: TGTGCCAGCAGCCAAAGCTCGGGGGGAGGTGAGCAGTACGTC. Translation gives CASSQSSGGGEQYV.

This clone has only a few counts. The chain combines TRBV5-4 with TRBJ2-3; the D gene is possibly TRBD1 (5 bases). V lost 9 bases and J 2 bases, leaving 10 bases between the germline ends. CDR3 length equals 12 residues. CDR1 and CDR2 (germline): SGHNT, YYREEE (reference sequence). The DNA of the CDR3 is TGTGCCACTACGACAGACACAGATACGCAGTATTTT. As protein: CATTTDTDTQYF.

The chain is built from TRBV5-1 and TRBJ2-2; tentative D call: TRBD2 (6 bases). Germline CDR1 SGHRS, CDR2 YFSETQ. The CDR3 spans 18 residues. V dropped 4 bases and J dropped 5 bases, with 24 bases sitting between them. In DNA, the CDR3 is TGCGCCAGCAGCCCGGGGACTTCTGGGGGTTCGGGAACCGGGGAGCTGTTTTTT. Protein product: CASSPGTSGGSGTGELFF.

This chain joins TRBV5-4 and TRBJ1-2; D not certain. The CDR3 is made up of 16 amino acids. Per the germline V gene, CDR1 is SGHNT and CDR2 is YYREEE (reference sequence). With 2 bases removed from V and 8 bases from J, the gap between germline ends came to 22 bases. The CDR3 is CASSFTTQAPGRGYTF. The CDR3 DNA reads TGTGCCAGCAGCTTTACGACGCAAGCCCCCGGCAGGGGCTACACCTTC.

The rearrangement joins TRBV10-2 to TRBJ2-1; 7 nucleotides match TRBD2. With V trimmed by 7 bases and J by 7 bases, 10 bases remained unmatched. Looked up from germline, CDR1 is WSHSY and CDR2 is SAAADI. The CDR3 runs 14 residues. The CDR3 here is CASMSSREVNEQFF. CDR3 bases: TGCGCCAGCATGTCGAGCCGGGAGGTTAATGAGCAGTTCTTC.

This chain uses TRBV6-1 with TRBJ1-6; perhaps TRBD1 as D (6 bases). The V and J ends lost 5 bases and 9 bases respectively, with 17 bases between them. This CDR3 comprises 15 residues. Germline V CDR1 and CDR2: MNHNS, SASEGT. CDR3 region: CASSLGTRGSSPLHF. The CDR3 DNA reads as TGTGCCAGCAGTCTCGGGACACGAGGAAGTTCACCCCTCCACTTT.

CDR3 nucleotide sequence: TGTGCCAGCAGCTCAGGACTAGCGGGGTCCTACAATGAGCAGTTCTTC. It translates to CASSSGLAGSYNEQFF. The chain employs TRBV7-3 and TRBJ2-1, with 12 bases matching TRBD2. The CDR3 length is 16 residues. The V gene end was trimmed by 4 bases and the J gene end by 1 base; junction bases not matched to a gene: 2. Germline V gives CDR1 SGHTA, CDR2 FQGTGA.

The chain is built from TRBV19 and TRBJ1-1, with D possibly TRBD1 on 5 matching bases. The CDR3 totals 14 residues. CDR1 and CDR2 (germline): LNHDA, SQIVND (reference sequence). Trimming removed 6 bases at V and 0 bases at J, with 11 bases between. CDR3 bases: TGTGCCAGTAGGGGACGGAGGGTGAACACTGAAGCTTTCTTT. The encoded protein is CASRGRRVNTEAFF.

This rearrangement joins TRBV7-9 to TRBJ1-2, with D tentatively TRBD1 (5 bases). CDR3 length equals 14 residues. The germline CDR1 and CDR2 sequences are SEHNR and FQNEAQ (reference sequence). V lost 2 bases to trimming and J lost 3 bases, with 10 bases between them. The CDR3, as DNA: TGTGCCAGCAGCTTACAGGGAGGGGACTATGGCTACACCTTC. It yields the protein CASSLQGGDYGYTF.

This rearrangement joins TRBV4-3 to TRBJ2-1, with TRBD2 identical over 9 bases. The CDR3 length is 18 residues. V gave up 2 bases and J gave up 8 bases; unmatched junction bases: 16. Germline lookup yields CDR1 LGHNA and CDR2 YSLEER. Here the CDR3 reads CASSQFRDVAGGKYEQFF. The CDR3 DNA follows: TGCGCCAGCAGCCAATTTAGGGATGTGGCGGGAGGGAAATATGAGCAGTTCTTC.

V gene TRBV7-8 combines with J gene TRBJ1-1, with 9 bases that match TRBD1. Germline V CDR1 and CDR2: SGHVS, FQNEAQ. Trimming removed 5 bases from V and 2 bases from J; junction bases left unmatched: 6. The CDR3 covers 15 residues. As DNA, the CDR3 is TGTGCCAGCAGCCTAACACAGGGGGCCAACACTGAAGCTTTCTTT. Its protein is CASSLTQGANTEAFF.